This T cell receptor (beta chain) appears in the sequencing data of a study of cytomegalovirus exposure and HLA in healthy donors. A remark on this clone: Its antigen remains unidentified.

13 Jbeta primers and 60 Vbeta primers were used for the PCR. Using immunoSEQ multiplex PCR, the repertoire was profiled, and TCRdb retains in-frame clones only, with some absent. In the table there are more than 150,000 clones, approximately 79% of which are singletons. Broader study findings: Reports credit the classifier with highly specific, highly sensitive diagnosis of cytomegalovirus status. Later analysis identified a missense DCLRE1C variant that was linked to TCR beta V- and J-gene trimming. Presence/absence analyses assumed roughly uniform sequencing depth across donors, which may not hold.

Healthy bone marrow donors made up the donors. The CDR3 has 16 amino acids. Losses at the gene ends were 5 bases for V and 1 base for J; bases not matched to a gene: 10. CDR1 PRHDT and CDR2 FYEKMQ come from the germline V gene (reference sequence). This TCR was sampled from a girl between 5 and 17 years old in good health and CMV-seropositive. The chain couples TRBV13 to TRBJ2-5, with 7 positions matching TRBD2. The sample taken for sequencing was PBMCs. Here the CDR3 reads CASSPRAGGTQETQYF. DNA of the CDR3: TGTGCCAGCAGCCCCAGAGCCGGGGGGACCCAAGAGACCCAGTACTTC.